This TCR beta chain was identified in a study of cytomegalovirus exposure and HLA in healthy donors. Findings and limits, study-wide: Later genetic work tied a missense DCLRE1C variant to beta-chain V and J trimming. 87-base-pair reads could not separate some V segments, including TRBV6-2 and TRBV6-3. Many donors carried some public TCRs, although rarity characterized most TCR sequences.

The CDR3 loop spans 16 amino acids. V was clipped by 0 bases and J by 3 bases; unmatched bases: 4. CDR1 is MRHNA and CDR2 is SNTAGT in the germline V gene. The study ran its PCR with 60 Vbeta and 13 Jbeta primers. TCRdb's table, derived via immunoSEQ multiplex PCR, lists solely in-frame clones and lacks some. The table lists around 130,000 clones, 78% of them singletons, with 1.8% in the top ten. A note on this clone: The antigen is not known.

The clonotype originates from a woman aged 40 to 50 in good health and CMV-seronegative. Sequenced sample: PBMCs. The chain recombines TRBV6-4 with TRBJ2-3, with 9 bases fitting TRBD2. CDR3 DNA sequence: TGTGCCAGCAGTGACTCCGGCGGGGGGGCTACAGATACGCAGTATTTT. Protein sequence: CASSDSGGGATDTQYF.